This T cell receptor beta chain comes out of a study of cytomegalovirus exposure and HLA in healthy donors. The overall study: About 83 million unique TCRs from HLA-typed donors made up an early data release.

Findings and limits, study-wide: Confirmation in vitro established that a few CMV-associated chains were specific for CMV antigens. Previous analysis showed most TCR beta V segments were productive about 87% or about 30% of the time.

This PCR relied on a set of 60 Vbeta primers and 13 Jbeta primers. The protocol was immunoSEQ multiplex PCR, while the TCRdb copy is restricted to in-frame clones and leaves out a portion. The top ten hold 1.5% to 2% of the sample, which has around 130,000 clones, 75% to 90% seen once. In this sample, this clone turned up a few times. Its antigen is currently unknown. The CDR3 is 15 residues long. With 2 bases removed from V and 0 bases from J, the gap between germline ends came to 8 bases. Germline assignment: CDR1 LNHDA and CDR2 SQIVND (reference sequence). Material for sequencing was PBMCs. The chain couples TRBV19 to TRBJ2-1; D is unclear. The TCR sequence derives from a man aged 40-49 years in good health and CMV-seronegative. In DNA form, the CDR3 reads TGTGCCAGTAGTATAACTCCTAGCTCCTACAATGAGCAGTTCTTC. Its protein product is CASSITPSSYNEQFF.